This TCR beta chain was found in a study of cytomegalovirus exposure and HLA in healthy donors. Broader study findings: In a later analysis, HLA-C alleles had the fewest associated TCRs, DRB1 alleles the most. Most CMV-associated TCR beta chains appeared HLA-restricted in a later analysis.

Regarding this clone: Its antigen is unidentified.

Both 60 Vbeta primers and 13 Jbeta primers went into the PCR. TCRdb's table, derived via immunoSEQ multiplex PCR, lists solely in-frame clones and lacks some. Here the sample spans roughly 100,000 clones, 71% being singletons. The CDR3 length is 15 residues. The germline V gene has CDR1 SGHTA and CDR2 FQGNSA. Trimming took 5 bases from V and 7 from J; bases not matched to a gene: 5. The receptor was isolated from a female donor in good health and CMV-seronegative. Input material: PBMCs. The rearrangement uses TRBV7-2 and TRBJ2-1; 13 nucleotides line up with TRBD2. The CDR3 DNA follows: TGTGCCAGCAGCACTAGCGGGAGGGATTGGAATGAGCAGTTCTTC. The encoded protein is CASSTSGRDWNEQFF.